This T cell receptor beta chain emerged from a study of cytomegalovirus exposure and HLA in healthy donors. The study's findings and limits: Later analysis demonstrated an association between a missense DCLRE1C variant and TCR beta V- and J-gene trimming. Further analysis, carried out later, found HLA-associated TCR beta chains more clonally expanded than equally common other chains.

Note on this clone: Antigen specificity is unknown.

Primers included in the PCR were 60 Vbeta and 13 Jbeta primers. Using immunoSEQ multiplex PCR, the repertoire was profiled, and TCRdb retains in-frame clones only, with some absent. The sample holds approximately 100,000 clones, roughly 74% seen once. With 4 bases removed from V and 3 bases from J, the gap between germline ends came to 7 bases. CDR3 length: 12 residues. Germline values: CDR1 KGHSH, CDR2 LQKENI. Sequenced sample: PBMCs. The clonotype originates from a woman between 40 and 50 years old in good health and CMV-seronegative. J is TRBJ2-7 and V is TRBV18; D may be TRBD1 (5 bases). The CDR3 sequence: CASSQGNYEQYF. The CDR3, as DNA: TGTGCCAGCTCACAGGGGAACTACGAGCAGTACTTC.